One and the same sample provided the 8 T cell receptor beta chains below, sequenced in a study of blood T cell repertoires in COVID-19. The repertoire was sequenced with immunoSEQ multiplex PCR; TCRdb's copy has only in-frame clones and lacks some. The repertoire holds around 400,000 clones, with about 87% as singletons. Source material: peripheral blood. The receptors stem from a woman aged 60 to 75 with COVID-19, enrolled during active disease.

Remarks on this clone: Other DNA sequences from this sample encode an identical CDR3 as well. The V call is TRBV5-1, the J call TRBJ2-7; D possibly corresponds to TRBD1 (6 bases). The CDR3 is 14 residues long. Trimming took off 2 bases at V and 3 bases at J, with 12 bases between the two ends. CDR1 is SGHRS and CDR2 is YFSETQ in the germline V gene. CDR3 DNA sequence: TGCGCCAGCAGCTTTGGGGACACAAACTACGAGCAGTACTTC. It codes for CASSFGDTNYEQYF. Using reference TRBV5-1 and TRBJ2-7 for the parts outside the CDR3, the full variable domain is KAGVTQTPRYLIKTRGQQVTLSCSPISGHRSVSWYQQTPGQGLQFLFEYFSETQRNKGNFPGRFSGRQFSNSRSEMNVSTLELGDSALYLCASSFGDTNYEQYFGPGTRLTVT.

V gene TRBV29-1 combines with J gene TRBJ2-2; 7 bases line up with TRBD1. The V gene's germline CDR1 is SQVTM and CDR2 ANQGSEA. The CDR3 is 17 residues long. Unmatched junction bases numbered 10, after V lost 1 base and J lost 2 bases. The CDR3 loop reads CSVEVVRGQINTGELFF. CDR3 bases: TGCAGCGTTGAAGTAGTAAGGGGACAGATTAACACCGGGGAGCTGTTTTTT.

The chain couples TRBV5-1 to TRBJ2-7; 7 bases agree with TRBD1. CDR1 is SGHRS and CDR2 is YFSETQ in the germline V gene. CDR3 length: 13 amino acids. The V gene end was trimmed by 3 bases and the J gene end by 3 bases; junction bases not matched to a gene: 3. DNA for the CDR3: TGCGCCAGCAGCTCACAGGGGAGCTACGAGCAGTACTTC. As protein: CASSSQGSYEQYF.

In DNA form, the CDR3 reads TGTGCCAGCAGTTCGGACATAATTCTGCCCCAGCATTTT. It translates to CASSSDIILPQHF. The rearrangement links TRBV6-5 to TRBJ1-5, with D possibly being TRBD1 (5 bases). V was shortened by 4 bases and J by 9 bases, with 13 bases between the two germline ends. Germline CDR1 reads MNHEY; CDR2 reads SVGAGI. This CDR3 has 13 amino acids.

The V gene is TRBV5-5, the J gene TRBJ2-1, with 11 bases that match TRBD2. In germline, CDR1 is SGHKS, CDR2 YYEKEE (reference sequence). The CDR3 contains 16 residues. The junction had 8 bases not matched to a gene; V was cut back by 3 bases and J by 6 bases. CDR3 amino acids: CASSSGLAGWLNEQFF. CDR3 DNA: TGTGCCAGCAGCTCAGGACTAGCGGGTTGGCTCAATGAGCAGTTCTTC.

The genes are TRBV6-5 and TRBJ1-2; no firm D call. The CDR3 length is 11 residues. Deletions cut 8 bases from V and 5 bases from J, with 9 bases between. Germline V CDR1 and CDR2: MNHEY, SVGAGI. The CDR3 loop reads CASSVKYGYTF. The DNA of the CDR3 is TGTGCCAGCTCGGTAAAGTATGGCTACACCTTC.

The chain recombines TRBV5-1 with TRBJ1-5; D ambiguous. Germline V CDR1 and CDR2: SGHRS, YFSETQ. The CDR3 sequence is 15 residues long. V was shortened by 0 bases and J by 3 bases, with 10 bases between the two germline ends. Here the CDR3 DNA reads TGCGCCAGCAGCTTGGGAGGGAGAATCAATCAGCCCCAGCATTTT. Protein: CASSLGGRINQPQHF.

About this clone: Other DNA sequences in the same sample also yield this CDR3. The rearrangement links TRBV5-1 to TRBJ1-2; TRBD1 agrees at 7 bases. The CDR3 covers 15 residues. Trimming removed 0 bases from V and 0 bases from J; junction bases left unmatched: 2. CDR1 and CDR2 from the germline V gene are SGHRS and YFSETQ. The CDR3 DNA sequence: TGCGCCAGCAGCTTGGTCCAGGGGGCTAACTATGGCTACACCTTC. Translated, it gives CASSLVQGANYGYTF.